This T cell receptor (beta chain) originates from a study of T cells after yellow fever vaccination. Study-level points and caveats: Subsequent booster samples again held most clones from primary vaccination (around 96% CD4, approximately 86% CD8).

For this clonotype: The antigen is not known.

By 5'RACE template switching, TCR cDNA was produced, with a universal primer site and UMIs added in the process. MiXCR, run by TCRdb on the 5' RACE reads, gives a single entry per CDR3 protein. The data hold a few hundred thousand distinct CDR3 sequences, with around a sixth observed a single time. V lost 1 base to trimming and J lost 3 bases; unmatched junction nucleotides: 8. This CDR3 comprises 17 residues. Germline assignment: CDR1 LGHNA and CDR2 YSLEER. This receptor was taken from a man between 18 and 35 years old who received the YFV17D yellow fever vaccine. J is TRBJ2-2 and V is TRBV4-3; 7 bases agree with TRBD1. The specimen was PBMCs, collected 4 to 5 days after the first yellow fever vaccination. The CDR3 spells CASSQVGWTGYTGELFF. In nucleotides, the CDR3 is TGCGCCAGCAGCCAAGTTGGTTGGACAGGATACACCGGGGAGCTGTTTTTT.